One and the same sample provided the 18 T cell receptor beta chains below, sequenced in a study of blood T cell repertoires in COVID-19. Sequencing was performed with immunoSEQ multiplex PCR; in TCRdb, only in-frame clones are kept and a portion is missing. The sample lists just over 200,000 clones; more than 75% were seen once. What was sequenced was peripheral blood. These receptors originate from a man older than 75 with acute or convalescent COVID-19.

The chain joins TRBV5-8 to TRBJ1-5, with 8 positions matching TRBD1. J gave up 6 bases and V 1 base, and 9 bases lay outside the gene matches. The CDR3 has 16 amino acids. Germline CDR1 SGHTS, CDR2 YDEGEE. CDR3 bases: TGTGCCAGCAGCTTGCGGACAGGGCTGGGGAGTCAGCCCCAGCATTTT. As protein: CASSLRTGLGSQPQHF.

The chain couples TRBV7-2 to TRBJ2-5, with D unclear. The germline CDR1 and CDR2 sequences are SGHTA and FQGNSA. This CDR3 spans 15 amino acids. The germline V and J ends were trimmed by 5 bases and 2 bases, with 15 bases remaining between them. The CDR3 reads CASSPRRFKQETQYF. CDR3 in DNA: TGTGCCAGCAGCCCCCGGCGGTTTAAGCAAGAGACCCAGTACTTC.

The rearrangement links TRBV5-5 to TRBJ1-4, with D perhaps TRBD1 (5 bases). Looked up from germline, CDR1 is SGHKS and CDR2 is YYEKEE (reference sequence). Deletions cut 4 bases from V and 2 bases from J, with 12 bases between. The CDR3 covers 15 residues. The DNA of the CDR3 is TGTGCCAGCAGCCGCCAGGGTCTTACTAATGAAAAACTGTTTTTT. Translation: CASSRQGLTNEKLFF.

The V call is TRBV6-5, the J call TRBJ2-1; TRBD1 agrees at 9 bases. CDR1 is MNHEY, CDR2 SVGAGI, per germline. Unmatched junction bases numbered 7, after V lost 5 bases and J lost 5 bases. The CDR3 is 15 amino acids. CDR3 DNA sequence: TGTGCCAGCAGTCGCACAGGGGGCTGGAACAATGAGCAGTTCTTC. Its translation: CASSRTGGWNNEQFF.

The genes are TRBV11-1 and TRBJ2-5; no reliable D call. The CDR3 sequence is 15 residues long. Germline V lookup: CDR1 SGHAT, CDR2 FQDESV (reference sequence). Trimming took off 2 bases at V and 1 base at J, with 11 bases between the two ends. The CDR3 reads CASSLSAVAQETQYF. DNA for the CDR3: TGTGCCAGCAGCTTATCGGCGGTCGCCCAAGAGACCCAGTACTTC.

Comments on this clone: The same CDR3 can be traced to other DNA sequences in this sample. V is TRBV19 and J is TRBJ2-3, with 9 nucleotides matching TRBD2. Germline V gives CDR1 LNHDA, CDR2 SQIVND (reference sequence). The CDR3 extends over 16 amino acids. J lost 0 bases, V lost 3 bases, and 4 bases had no gene match. CDR3 nucleotides: TGTGCCAGTAGTATCGGCCTAGCGGGGAGCACAGATACGCAGTATTTT. Translation gives CASSIGLAGSTDTQYF.

The sample holds one count of this clone. This chain uses TRBV2 with TRBJ2-5; TRBD2 aligns across 9 bases. This CDR3 region has 15 residues. Germline V gene sequence: CDR1 SNHLY, CDR2 FYNNEI. The V gene end was trimmed by 7 bases and the J gene end by 5 bases; junction bases not matched to a gene: 11. DNA of the CDR3: TGTGCCAGCATTGGAATAGCGGGAGTCAGGGAGACCCAGTACTTC. Its protein product is CASIGIAGVRETQYF.

This clone was seen once. V gene TRBV7-9 combines with J gene TRBJ2-2, with unresolved D. In germline, CDR1 is SEHNR, CDR2 FQNEAQ (reference sequence). The CDR3 contains 16 residues. Trimming pared 3 bases from V and 3 bases from J, leaving 14 bases between. The CDR3 sequence is CASSFFTQWYTGELFF. The CDR3 region has the DNA TGTGCCAGCAGCTTTTTTACCCAGTGGTACACCGGGGAGCTGTTTTTT. Complete variable domain (other parts from reference TRBV7-9 and TRBJ2-2): DTGVSQNPRHKITKRGQNVTFRCDPISEHNRLYWYRQTLGQGPEFLTYFQNEAQLEKSRLLSDRFSAERPKGSFSTLEIQRTEQGDSAMYLCASSFFTQWYTGELFFGEGSRLTVL.

Comments on this clone: One junction end does not reproduce the germline sequence, and a read error may be involved. This sequence joins TRBV6-6 and TRBJ1-5; 9 nucleotides align to TRBD1. The CDR3 length is 13 residues. Germline values: CDR1 MNHNY, CDR2 SVGAGI (reference sequence). CDR3 region: CASSYSSRDRAYF. For the CDR3, the DNA is TGTGCCAGCAGTTACTCTTCCCGGGACAGGGCCTATTTT.

The V call is TRBV19, the J call TRBJ1-5; D is unclear. The CDR3 runs to 15 residues. The ends were cut back, 3 bases at V and 0 bases at J, with 9 bases in the middle. CDR1 and CDR2 (germline): LNHDA, SQIVND (reference sequence). CDR3 DNA sequence: TGTGCCAGTAGTATTCTACAGAGTAGCAATCAGCCCCAGCATTTT. Its protein product is CASSILQSSNQPQHF.

This rearrangement joins TRBV9 to TRBJ2-3; possibly TRBD1 for D (5 bases). This CDR3 is built from 15 residues. Per germline, CDR1 SGDLS and CDR2 YYNGEE. V was trimmed by 4 bases and J by 4 bases, leaving 16 bases between them. The DNA of the CDR3 is TGTGCCAGCAGCCCACAGCAGGGATCCGCAGATACGCAGTATTTT. Translating gives CASSPQQGSADTQYF.

The chain links TRBV24-1 to TRBJ2-1; 10 bases line up with TRBD1. Germline-derived CDR1 and CDR2 are KGHDR and SFDVKD. J gave up 6 bases and V 7 bases, and 2 bases lay outside the gene matches. CDR3 length equals 13 residues. CDR3 residues: CATSGTGVNEQFF. CDR3 sequence (DNA): TGTGCCACCAGCGGGACAGGGGTCAATGAGCAGTTCTTC.

This rearrangement joins TRBV6-2 or TRBV6-3 to TRBJ2-1; D is possibly TRBD2 (6 bases). The V gene lost 2 bases and the J gene lost 9 bases, with 14 bases spanning the gap. The CDR3 loop spans 14 amino acids. Germline V gene sequence: CDR1 MNHEY, CDR2 SVGEGT. This chain's CDR3 is CASSYGRRGGEQFF. The CDR3 DNA sequence: TGTGCCAGCAGTTACGGACGCCGGGGAGGTGAGCAGTTCTTC.

The rearrangement links TRBV27 to TRBJ1-5; D not certain. This CDR3 region has 15 residues. With 4 bases removed from V and 0 bases from J, the gap between germline ends came to 10 bases. Germline CDR1 reads MNHEY; CDR2 reads SMNVEV (reference sequence). The CDR3 DNA reads TGTGCCAGCAGTTCCCAATACTATAGCAATCAGCCCCAGCATTTT. Translation: CASSSQYYSNQPQHF.

The chain uses TRBV7-2 and TRBJ2-5, with 13 bases that match TRBD2. Germline V lookup: CDR1 SGHTA, CDR2 FQGNSA. With V trimmed by 5 bases and J by 0 bases, 3 bases remained unmatched. The CDR3 has 16 amino acids. The DNA for the CDR3 is TGTGCCAGCAGCATACTAGCGGGAGGGTACCAAGAGACCCAGTACTTC. Protein sequence: CASSILAGGYQETQYF. The variable domain in full, with the rest retrieved from reference TRBV7-2 and TRBJ2-5, is GAGVSQSPSNKVTEKGKDVELRCDPISGHTALYWYRQSLGQGLEFLIYFQGNSAPDKSGLPSDRFSAERTGGSVSTLTIQRTQQEDSAVYLCASSILAGGYQETQYFGPGTRLLVL.

The V and J genes are TRBV7-3 and TRBJ2-4; 8 bases are shared with TRBD1. V gave up 5 bases and J gave up 13 bases; unmatched junction bases: 7. Looked up from germline, CDR1 is SGHTA and CDR2 is FQGTGA. The CDR3 is made up of 12 amino acids. The CDR3 loop reads CASSTRQGRQYF. CDR3 coding DNA: TGTGCCAGCAGCACCCGACAGGGGAGGCAGTACTTC.

The J gene is TRBJ1-4, the V gene TRBV5-1; perhaps TRBD1 as D (6 bases). The V end lost 4 bases, the J end lost 1 base, and 11 bases lay between the germline ends. Germline CDR1 SGHRS, CDR2 YFSETQ. The CDR3 is 15 amino acids. The CDR3 DNA reads TGCGCCAGCAGCAGAAACAGGGAAACTAATGAAAAACTGTTTTTT. Translated: CASSRNRETNEKLFF.

This chain connects TRBV30 to TRBJ2-1, with a weak D call TRBD1 (5 bases). The V end was cut by 4 bases, the J end by 0 bases, with 10 bases between. There are 14 residues in the CDR3. Germline V lookup: CDR1 GTSNPN, CDR2 SVGIG (reference sequence). The CDR3 bases are TGTGCCTGGAAACGGACAAGCTCCTACAATGAGCAGTTCTTC. Its translation is CAWKRTSSYNEQFF.